These T cell receptor beta chains were read from a single sample in a study of OX40 agonist ivuxolimab in advanced cancers. Sequencing was performed with immunoSEQ multiplex PCR; in TCRdb, only in-frame clones are kept and a portion is missing. This table has 75,000 to 80,000 clones, around four fifths appearing once. The specimen comprised CD4+ or CD8+ T cells sorted from blood, sampled in a trial of the OX40 agonist ivuxolimab. These receptors came from an adult with an advanced solid tumor such as melanoma, head and neck, liver or kidney cancer. Each CDR3 is given with its conserved first and last residue. Each record gives: D gene, J gene, clone size, V gene, CDR3 protein, CDR3 DNA. D genes are given only for firm matches. For some rows the clone size is stated as once, few or many, or as a class when expanded; others skip it.

D gene: -; J gene: TRBJ2-7; clone size: -; V gene: TRBV6-5; CDR3 protein: CASSSTTGDYEQYF; CDR3 DNA: TGTGCCAGCAGTTCCACTACGGGGGACTACGAGCAGTACTTC
D gene: TRBD2; J gene: TRBJ2-2; clone size: -; V gene: TRBV5-4; CDR3 protein: CASSLKPSGRLNTGELFF; CDR3 DNA: TGTGCCAGCAGCTTGAAGCCTAGCGGGAGGCTTAACACCGGGGAGCTGTTTTTT
D gene: -; J gene: TRBJ1-4; clone size: -; V gene: TRBV5-1; CDR3 protein: CASSPDSRNEKLFF; CDR3 DNA: TGCGCCAGCAGCCCGGACAGTCGGAATGAAAAACTGTTTTTT
D gene: -; J gene: TRBJ2-1; clone size: -; V gene: TRBV29-1; CDR3 protein: CSGTMTEQFF; CDR3 DNA: TGCAGCGGAACGATGACAGAGCAGTTCTTC
D gene: -; J gene: TRBJ1-1; clone size: medium-sized; V gene: TRBV5-6; CDR3 protein: CASSSEVRGQGAFF; CDR3 DNA: TGTGCCAGCAGTTCCGAGGTCCGGGGGCAAGGCGCTTTCTTT
D gene: TRBD1; J gene: TRBJ1-4; clone size: -; V gene: TRBV30; CDR3 protein: CAWSAVGGQGNEKLFF; CDR3 DNA: TGTGCCTGGAGTGCAGTTGGTGGACAGGGAAATGAAAAACTGTTTTTT
D gene: -; J gene: TRBJ1-5; clone size: -; V gene: TRBV6-4; CDR3 protein: CASSDSGPNDSNQPQHF; CDR3 DNA: TGTGCCAGCAGTGACTCGGGACCCAATGATAGCAATCAGCCCCAGCATTTT
D gene: -; J gene: TRBJ2-1; clone size: -; V gene: TRBV7-9; CDR3 protein: CASGGVNNEQFF; CDR3 DNA: TGTGCCAGCGGTGGCGTAAACAATGAGCAGTTCTTC
D gene: -; J gene: TRBJ2-1; clone size: -; V gene: TRBV7-9; CDR3 protein: CASRDQVAYNEQFF; CDR3 DNA: TGTGCCAGCAGGGACCAGGTCGCCTACAATGAGCAGTTCTTC
D gene: -; J gene: TRBJ1-1; clone size: -; V gene: TRBV6-1; CDR3 protein: CASTGRSYTEAFF; CDR3 DNA: TGTGCCAGTACCGGACGGTCGTACACTGAAGCTTTCTTT
D gene: -; J gene: TRBJ1-2; clone size: once; V gene: TRBV28; CDR3 protein: CASSRPTNYGYTF; CDR3 DNA: TGTGCCAGCAGTAGGCCGACTAACTATGGCTACACCTTC
D gene: TRBD2; J gene: TRBJ2-1; clone size: -; V gene: TRBV27; CDR3 protein: CAIRTSGMLEWFF; CDR3 DNA: TGTGCCATCAGGACTAGCGGGATGCTGGAGTGGTTCTTC
D gene: TRBD1; J gene: TRBJ1-5; clone size: -; V gene: TRBV6-1; CDR3 protein: CASSESGVDRQPQHF; CDR3 DNA: TGTGCCAGCAGTGAAAGCGGGGTGGACAGGCAGCCCCAGCATTTT
D gene: -; J gene: TRBJ2-7; clone size: -; V gene: TRBV9; CDR3 protein: CASTRGGTTGNEQYF; CDR3 DNA: TGTGCCAGCACCAGAGGGGGGACTACGGGCAACGAGCAGTACTTC
D gene: TRBD2; J gene: TRBJ2-1; clone size: -; V gene: TRBV11-3; CDR3 protein: CASSVGLAGSYNEQFF; CDR3 DNA: TGTGCCAGCAGCGTCGGACTAGCGGGGTCATACAATGAGCAGTTCTTC
D gene: -; J gene: TRBJ2-6; clone size: -; V gene: TRBV27; CDR3 protein: CASSTPSEAGANVLTF; CDR3 DNA: TGTGCCAGCAGTACACCGTCGGAGGCTGGGGCCAACGTCCTGACTTTC
D gene: -; J gene: TRBJ1-3; clone size: once; V gene: TRBV28; CDR3 protein: CASSQWENTIYF; CDR3 DNA: TGTGCCAGCAGTCAATGGGAAAACACCATATATTTT
D gene: -; J gene: TRBJ1-1; clone size: -; V gene: TRBV7-8; CDR3 protein: CASSSTPNTEAFF; CDR3 DNA: TGTGCCAGCAGCTCGACCCCGAACACTGAAGCTTTCTTT
D gene: TRBD1; J gene: TRBJ1-6; clone size: -; V gene: TRBV6-6; CDR3 protein: CASSQGQGSYNSPLHF; CDR3 DNA: TGTGCCAGCAGCCAAGGACAGGGTTCCTATAATTCACCCCTCCACTTT
D gene: -; J gene: TRBJ1-5; clone size: -; V gene: TRBV30; CDR3 protein: CAWSRESYSNQPQHF; CDR3 DNA: TGTGCCTGGAGTCGGGAGTCATATAGCAATCAGCCCCAGCATTTT
D gene: -; J gene: TRBJ2-2; clone size: -; V gene: TRBV4-3; CDR3 protein: CASSPRALPHTGELFF; CDR3 DNA: TGCGCCAGCAGCCCCAGGGCGCTTCCCCACACCGGGGAGCTGTTTTTT
D gene: -; J gene: TRBJ2-1; clone size: -; V gene: TRBV5-6; CDR3 protein: CASSLGALRIGGYNEQFF; CDR3 DNA: TGTGCCAGCAGCTTGGGGGCCCTAAGGATTGGGGGCTACAATGAGCAGTTCTTC
D gene: -; J gene: TRBJ2-1; clone size: once; V gene: TRBV9; CDR3 protein: CASSVAGGRDYNEQFF; CDR3 DNA: TGTGCCAGCAGCGTAGCTGGGGGGAGAGACTACAATGAGCAGTTCTTC
D gene: -; J gene: TRBJ2-1; clone size: -; V gene: TRBV30; CDR3 protein: CAWSGGSPSYNEQFF; CDR3 DNA: TGTGCCTGGAGTGGTGGGAGCCCCTCCTACAATGAGCAGTTCTTC
D gene: -; J gene: TRBJ2-7; clone size: once; V gene: TRBV4-3; CDR3 protein: CASSQVSGQGSEQYF; CDR3 DNA: TGCGCCAGCAGCCAAGTCTCGGGGCAGGGTTCCGAGCAGTACTTC
D gene: TRBD1; J gene: TRBJ2-3; clone size: -; V gene: TRBV27; CDR3 protein: CASTPGTGRGEDTQYF; CDR3 DNA: TGTGCCAGCACTCCCGGGACAGGGAGAGGGGAAGATACGCAGTATTTT
D gene: -; J gene: TRBJ2-7; clone size: few; V gene: TRBV5-4; CDR3 protein: CASSFTPRTQSYEQYF; CDR3 DNA: TGTGCCAGCAGCTTCACACCCAGGACCCAAAGCTACGAGCAGTACTTC
D gene: -; J gene: TRBJ2-7; clone size: -; V gene: TRBV19; CDR3 protein: CASRRRDSYEQYF; CDR3 DNA: TGTGCCAGTAGGAGGCGGGACTCCTACGAGCAGTACTTC
D gene: TRBD1; J gene: TRBJ2-7; clone size: -; V gene: TRBV29-1; CDR3 protein: CSVAAGTDITYEQYF; CDR3 DNA: TGCAGCGTTGCTGCCGGGACAGACATTACCTACGAGCAGTACTTC
D gene: -; J gene: TRBJ2-5; clone size: -; V gene: TRBV11-2; CDR3 protein: CASSPPAGIGETQYF; CDR3 DNA: TGTGCCAGCAGCCCCCCAGCAGGGATAGGAGAGACCCAGTACTTC
D gene: TRBD1; J gene: TRBJ1-6; clone size: -; V gene: TRBV30; CDR3 protein: CAWSLGQEGSPLHF; CDR3 DNA: TGTGCCTGGAGTTTGGGACAGGAGGGTTCACCCCTCCACTTT
D gene: -; J gene: TRBJ1-3; clone size: -; V gene: TRBV11-2; CDR3 protein: CASSLDASGNTIYF; CDR3 DNA: TGTGCCAGCAGCTTGGATGCCTCTGGAAACACCATATATTTT
D gene: TRBD1; J gene: TRBJ1-5; clone size: few; V gene: TRBV5-1; CDR3 protein: CASSLDRGSNQPQHF; CDR3 DNA: TGCGCCAGCAGCTTGGACAGGGGAAGCAATCAGCCCCAGCATTTT
D gene: TRBD1; J gene: TRBJ2-1; clone size: -; V gene: TRBV6-6; CDR3 protein: CASSRDRYNEQFF; CDR3 DNA: TGTGCCAGCAGTCGGGACAGATACAATGAGCAGTTCTTC
D gene: TRBD1; J gene: TRBJ1-5; clone size: -; V gene: TRBV18; CDR3 protein: CASSPGLPGQINNQPQHF; CDR3 DNA: TGTGCCAGCTCACCAGGCCTTCCGGGACAGATTAATAATCAGCCCCAGCATTTT
D gene: TRBD2; J gene: TRBJ2-7; clone size: few; V gene: TRBV5-1; CDR3 protein: CASSPYGLAERPYEQYF; CDR3 DNA: TGCGCCAGCAGCCCGTATGGACTAGCGGAGAGACCCTACGAGCAGTACTTC
D gene: -; J gene: TRBJ2-7; clone size: -; V gene: TRBV7-8; CDR3 protein: CASSLDKPYEQYF; CDR3 DNA: TGTGCCAGCAGCTTAGACAAACCCTACGAGCAGTACTTC
D gene: -; J gene: TRBJ1-6; clone size: -; V gene: TRBV5-1; CDR3 protein: CASSQPQRSNSPLHF; CDR3 DNA: TGCGCCAGCAGCCAACCCCAGCGATCAAATTCACCCCTCCACTTT
D gene: -; J gene: TRBJ1-3; clone size: -; V gene: TRBV7-2; CDR3 protein: CASSSRGGGNTIYF; CDR3 DNA: TGTGCCAGCAGCTCCCGAGGAGGTGGAAACACCATATATTTT
D gene: TRBD2; J gene: TRBJ2-2; clone size: -; V gene: TRBV30; CDR3 protein: CAWSVLAGTGELFF; CDR3 DNA: TGTGCCTGGAGTGTACTAGCGGGCACCGGGGAGCTGTTTTTT
D gene: TRBD1; J gene: TRBJ1-2; clone size: -; V gene: TRBV2; CDR3 protein: CASSEDRGRYGGYTF; CDR3 DNA: TGTGCCAGCAGTGAGGACAGGGGGCGATATGGTGGCTACACCTTC
D gene: -; J gene: TRBJ2-7; clone size: -; V gene: TRBV28; CDR3 protein: CASSFSGVGIYEQYF; CDR3 DNA: TGTGCCAGCAGTTTTTCAGGGGTAGGGATTTACGAGCAGTACTTC
D gene: -; J gene: TRBJ2-5; clone size: once; V gene: TRBV7-2; CDR3 protein: CASSRFFPQGRPEETQYF; CDR3 DNA: TGTGCCAGCAGCCGTTTTTTCCCACAGGGTCGACCGGAGGAGACCCAGTACTTC
D gene: TRBD2; J gene: TRBJ2-1; clone size: -; V gene: TRBV7-6; CDR3 protein: CASTSGLATQFF; CDR3 DNA: TGTGCCAGCACCTCGGGACTAGCGACCCAGTTCTTC
D gene: TRBD1; J gene: TRBJ1-5; clone size: -; V gene: TRBV5-8; CDR3 protein: CASSLLTGEGNQPQHF; CDR3 DNA: TGTGCCAGCAGCCTTCTAACAGGGGAAGGCAATCAGCCCCAGCATTTT
D gene: TRBD2; J gene: TRBJ2-7; clone size: -; V gene: TRBV18; CDR3 protein: CASSPSGRAHEQYF; CDR3 DNA: TGTGCCAGCTCTCCTAGCGGGAGGGCTCACGAGCAGTACTTC
D gene: -; J gene: TRBJ2-5; clone size: -; V gene: TRBV5-1; CDR3 protein: CASSPGQVSQYF; CDR3 DNA: TGCGCCAGCAGCCCCGGCCAAGTGTCCCAGTACTTC
D gene: -; J gene: TRBJ2-7; clone size: -; V gene: TRBV5-6; CDR3 protein: CASSFRSVGSYEQYF; CDR3 DNA: TGTGCCAGCAGCTTTCGATCGGTGGGCAGCTACGAGCAGTACTTC
D gene: TRBD2; J gene: TRBJ2-1; clone size: -; V gene: TRBV28; CDR3 protein: CASSGTSGFSYNEQFF; CDR3 DNA: TGTGCCAGCAGCGGGACTAGCGGGTTCTCCTACAATGAGCAGTTCTTC
D gene: TRBD2; J gene: TRBJ2-3; clone size: -; V gene: TRBV27; CDR3 protein: CASSGGGVRADTQYF; CDR3 DNA: TGTGCCAGCAGCGGCGGGGGGGTGAGGGCAGATACGCAGTATTTT
D gene: -; J gene: TRBJ2-7; clone size: -; V gene: TRBV27; CDR3 protein: CASSLAGANSYEQYF; CDR3 DNA: TGTGCCAGCAGTTTAGCGGGGGCCAACTCCTACGAGCAGTACTTC
D gene: TRBD2; J gene: TRBJ2-1; clone size: -; V gene: TRBV12-5; CDR3 protein: CASGLGSGAYNEQFF; CDR3 DNA: TGTGCTAGTGGTTTGGGTAGCGGGGCCTACAATGAGCAGTTCTTC
D gene: -; J gene: TRBJ2-1; clone size: once; V gene: TRBV11-2; CDR3 protein: CASSLGDRPRFF; CDR3 DNA: TGTGCCAGCAGCTTAGGGGACCGACCACGGTTCTTC
D gene: -; J gene: TRBJ2-5; clone size: -; V gene: TRBV7-9; CDR3 protein: CASSGAVVRYQETQYF; CDR3 DNA: TGTGCCAGCAGCGGGGCGGTAGTTAGATACCAAGAGACCCAGTACTTC
D gene: TRBD1; J gene: TRBJ2-5; clone size: -; V gene: TRBV11-3; CDR3 protein: CASSRTGGETQYF; CDR3 DNA: TGTGCCAGCAGCCGGACAGGGGGAGAGACCCAGTACTTC
D gene: -; J gene: TRBJ2-3; clone size: -; V gene: TRBV19; CDR3 protein: CASSLVSTDTQYF; CDR3 DNA: TGTGCCAGTAGTCTTGTCAGCACAGATACGCAGTATTTT
D gene: TRBD1; J gene: TRBJ1-2; clone size: -; V gene: TRBV5-4; CDR3 protein: CASSPDTTGGSGGYTF; CDR3 DNA: TGTGCCAGCAGCCCAGATACGACAGGGGGTTCAGGTGGCTACACCTTC
D gene: TRBD2; J gene: TRBJ2-2; clone size: -; V gene: TRBV4-1; CDR3 protein: CASSQVSGRVSGELFF; CDR3 DNA: TGCGCCAGCAGCCAAGTAAGCGGGAGGGTCAGCGGGGAGCTGTTTTTT
D gene: TRBD2; J gene: TRBJ2-1; clone size: -; V gene: TRBV29-1; CDR3 protein: CSVATGTRSLYNEQFF; CDR3 DNA: TGCAGCGTAGCCACCGGGACTAGGAGTTTGTACAATGAGCAGTTCTTC